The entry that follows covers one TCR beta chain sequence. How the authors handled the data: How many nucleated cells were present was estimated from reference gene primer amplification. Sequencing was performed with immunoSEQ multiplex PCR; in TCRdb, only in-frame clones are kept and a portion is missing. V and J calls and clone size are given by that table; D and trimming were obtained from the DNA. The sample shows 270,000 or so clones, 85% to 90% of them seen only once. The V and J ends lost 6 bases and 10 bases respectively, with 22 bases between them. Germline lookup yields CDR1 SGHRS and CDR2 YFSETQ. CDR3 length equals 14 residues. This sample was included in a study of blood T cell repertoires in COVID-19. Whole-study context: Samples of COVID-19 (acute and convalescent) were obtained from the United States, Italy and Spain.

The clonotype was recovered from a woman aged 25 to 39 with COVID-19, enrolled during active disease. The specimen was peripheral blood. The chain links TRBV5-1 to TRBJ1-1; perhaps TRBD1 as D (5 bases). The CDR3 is CASIGLGATAGAFF. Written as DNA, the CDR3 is TGCGCCAGCATTGGGCTTGGGGCCACCGCCGGAGCTTTCTTT.